This T cell receptor (beta chain) was retrieved from a study of shared clonotypes between healthy human individuals (TCRdb year 2020). Some background on the complete study: A couple of women and a few men aged 18 to 49 years were included in the cohort. Per donor, three plates each were used for CD4 naive and CD4 memory, two for CD8 naive, and one for CD8 memory. Blood TCR repertoires of four to six healthy adults were deeply sequenced to estimate repertoire size and the extent of clonotype sharing between individuals. Libraries were prepared and TCR repertoires were sequenced by different laboratories using diverse techniques, in order to increase sequencing depth and limit assay-specific biases. Leukapheresis yielded between about 0.85 and 10 billion PBMCs per donor.

Using the deep immunoSEQ assay, multiplex PCR amplified TCR CDR3 regions from genomic DNA. Extracted genomic DNA from each cell subset was spread evenly across all wells of several immunoSEQ 96-well plates, with each plate serving as a replicate. For sorted subsets, 200 to 250 ng genomic DNA, equal to 30,000 or so T cell genomes, was loaded into each replicate PCR. Purified libraries were quantified with a Qubit 3.0 fluorometer, sized on a Bioanalyzer 2100, and re-quantified with the KAPA Library Quantification kit. Every immunoSEQ 96-well plate was sequenced on a separate single-read 150-cycle Illumina NextSeq 550 flow cell. The original methods were these. The immunoSEQ output contained only junctional sequences without quality scores, so filtering could not match that applied to full-length reads. Sequences were annotated with PyIR, a Python wrapper for IgBLAST v1.9, and V/J genes and CDR3 were assigned using IMGT germline references. Any read was removed if the V/J assignment was weak (E-value above 1e-6), the CDR3 was missing, or the read contained stop codons, out-of-frame junctions, or ambiguous translated residues. V3J clonotypes were defined by identical inferred V gene, J gene, and CDR3 amino acid sequence. Percentage overlap between repertoires was computed as shared unique clonotypes divided by the size of the smaller repertoire. RTK rarefaction, the Chao1 estimator, and Recon v2.1 estimates of unobserved clonotypes were used to assess repertoire richness. OLGA was used to compute generation probabilities for all TCRbeta clonotypes that the gDNA method yielded from a handful of donors. TCRdb retrieved this table from immuneACCESS and kept in-frame rearrangements only. Not all clones are present; in checked studies, unresolved V genes account for under half, and no reason is known for the remainder. That table furnishes V, J and clone size, whereas the DNA furnished D and trimming. This sample is represented by about 2.4 million clones; around 94% of them were singletons. The ten top clones hold over 0.12% of the sample.

The donors were healthy, HIV-negative adults with no recently reported acute infections or vaccinations. Every donor was a Caucasian adult living in Nashville, Tennessee, USA. CD4+ T cells were enriched through magnetic negative selection, after which naive cells were positively selected on CD45RA and the remaining negative fraction served as the memory subset. Blood was obtained by leukapheresis, after which PBMCs were separated by Ficoll-Histopaque density gradient centrifugation and cryopreserved in liquid nitrogen vapor phase. Analytical flow cytometry was used to check the purity and quantity of every magnetically sorted T cell population. Genomic DNA was isolated from every sorted fraction and measured by UV absorbance on a Nanodrop 2000c. Overall study results and their limits: Incomplete sequencing was indicated by rarefaction of sorted-subset datasets, despite the large sequencing depth. The genetic and exposure-history diversity represented was limited by the small number of donors. When several donors were compared, the shared fraction of clonotypes was about 5% for naive CD4, roughly 3.3% for naive CD8, roughly 2.5% for memory CD4, and 0.3% to 0.5% for memory CD8. Compared with non-shared clonotypes, clonotypes shared by all four sorted-subset donors had higher generation probabilities. Larger estimated clonotype richness was generally found for naive subsets than for memory subsets. Pairwise subsampling indicated that sequencing depth was expected to affect the degree of clonotype sharing among donors. Sampling was limited to blood, and TCR repertoires in tissue likely differ from TCR repertoires in blood.

CDR1 and CDR2 were assigned from the germline V gene (reference sequence) as SGHNT and YYREEE. Counted from cysteine to phenylalanine, this CDR3 has 14 amino acids. The only DNA kept is the CDR3, 42 bases in frame from the first base. V loses 2 bases, J loses 1 base, and the germline ends lie 6 bases apart. A note on this clone: Its antigen remains undetermined. One base away there is no much larger clone; base qualities are not given. This same CDR3 is encoded by further DNA sequences in the sample.

The chain joins TRBV5-4 to TRBJ2-2; no confident D gene assignment can be made. This TCR was recovered from a man between 18 and 29 years old in good health. Input material: naive CD4+ T cells sorted from blood. The intended sense of this specimen's cell subset or site label: CD45RA+ positively selected. CDR3 protein: CASSLARNTGELFF. Read as DNA, the sequence is TGTGCCAGCAGCTTAGCACGGAACACCGGGGAGCTGTTTTTT. Reference TRBV5-4 and TRBJ2-2 genes cover what lies past the CDR3, so the full variable domain is ETGVTQSPTHLIKTRGQQVTLRCSSQSGHNTVSWYQQALGQGPQFIFQYYREEENGRGNFPPRFSGLQFPNYSSELNVNALELDDSALYLCASSLARNTGELFFGEGSRLTVL.